Following are 21 T cell receptor beta chains from one sample sequenced in a study of shared clonotypes between healthy human individuals. Generated by immunoSEQ multiplex PCR, the TCRdb table keeps only in-frame clones and is missing some. In the table there are fewer than 600,000 clones, 70% to 80% of which are singletons. The sample consisted of PBMCs. These receptors were collected from a woman aged 40 to 50 in good health. Some clones in this sample may be carry-over from other donors' samples.

The chain is built from TRBV20-1 and TRBJ1-1; D call uncertain. Germline CDR1 and CDR2: DFQATT and SNEGSKA (reference sequence). The CDR3 is made up of 10 amino acids. V was trimmed by 6 bases and J by 8 bases, leaving 10 bases between them. The CDR3 coding sequence is TGCAGTGCCCTCACAAGAGAAGCTTTCTTT. It translates to CSALTREAFF.

This clone is a singleton in its sample. The V and J genes are TRBV9 and TRBJ2-1, with 7 bases that match TRBD2. The J segment lost 4 bases and the V segment lost 0 bases, leaving 4 bases of the junction unmatched. The CDR3 runs to 15 residues. Germline V gene sequence: CDR1 SGDLS, CDR2 YYNGEE. This CDR3 reads CASSVAGGTYNEQFF. CDR3 bases: TGTGCCAGCAGCGTAGCGGGAGGAACATACAATGAGCAGTTCTTC.

This chain links TRBV15 with TRBJ1-4; 8 bases match TRBD1. With V trimmed by 3 bases and J by 0 bases, 3 bases remained unmatched. The germline CDR1 and CDR2 sequences are LNHNV and YYDKDF (reference sequence). This CDR3 has 16 amino acids. CDR3 amino acids: CATSRGQAATNEKLFF. In DNA form, the CDR3 reads TGTGCCACCAGCAGGGGACAGGCTGCAACTAATGAAAAACTGTTTTTT. The entire variable domain, with the rest obtained from reference TRBV15 and TRBJ1-4, is as follows: DAMVIQNPRYQVTQFGKPVTLSCSQTLNHNVMYWYQQKSSQAPKLLFHYYDKDFNNEADTPDNFQSRRPNTSFCFLDIRSPGLGDTAMYLCATSRGQAATNEKLFFGSGTQLSVL.

This chain uses TRBV29-1 with TRBJ1-4; 7 bases are a match to TRBD1. Trimming removed 4 bases from V and 8 bases from J; junction bases left unmatched: 4. Germline V gene data show CDR1 as SQVTM and CDR2 as ANQGSEA. There are 12 residues in the CDR3. The chain's CDR3 is CSVGEGQEKLFF. The CDR3 DNA sequence: TGCAGCGTTGGAGAGGGACAGGAAAAACTGTTTTTT.

V usage is TRBV15 and J usage is TRBJ2-7; tentatively, D is TRBD1 or TRBD2 (5 bases each). The CDR3 has 12 residues. Germline loops: CDR1 LNHNV, CDR2 YYDKDF (reference sequence). V dropped 2 bases and J dropped 10 bases, with 12 bases sitting between them. CDR3 sequence: CATSRLRDVQYF. The CDR3 DNA reads TGTGCCACCAGCAGACTCCGGGACGTCCAGTACTTC.

The chain links TRBV2 to TRBJ2-2; TRBD1 aligns across 8 bases. After removal of 5 bases from V and 7 bases from J, the junction contained 9 bases not matched to a gene. Germline assignment: CDR1 SNHLY and CDR2 FYNNEI. This CDR3 is built from 15 residues. This chain's CDR3 is CASSPGSGGNGELFF. CDR3 sequence (DNA): TGTGCCAGCAGTCCTGGCTCAGGGGGCAACGGGGAGCTGTTTTTT.

This rearrangement joins TRBV7-9 to TRBJ2-1, with D possibly being TRBD2 (6 bases). Per the germline V gene, CDR1 is SEHNR and CDR2 is FQNEAQ (reference sequence). CDR3 length equals 14 residues. Trimming removed 2 bases at V and 5 bases at J, with 10 bases between. CDR3 in DNA: TGTGCCAGCAGCTTACTAGCGACCCACAATGAGCAGTTCTTC. Translating gives CASSLLATHNEQFF.

This clone has only a few counts. The CDR3 DNA sequence: TGTGCCAGCAGAAGCAGGGTTCAGGAGACCCAGTACTTC. It specifies CASRSRVQETQYF. The chain couples TRBV7-8 to TRBJ2-5; D possibly corresponds to TRBD1 (5 bases). The V gene lost 6 bases and the J gene lost 5 bases, with 13 bases spanning the gap. Germline V gene data show CDR1 as SGHVS and CDR2 as FQNEAQ. The CDR3 extends over 13 amino acids.

The chain recombines TRBV19 with TRBJ1-1; D is unclear. V dropped 3 bases and J dropped 8 bases, with 7 bases sitting between them. Germline CDR1 LNHDA, CDR2 SQIVND (reference sequence). The CDR3 has 11 residues. The CDR3 loop is CASSITAEAFF. In DNA form, the CDR3 reads TGTGCCAGTAGTATTACCGCGGAAGCTTTCTTT.

This CDR3 is CASRGPGQGNYGYTF. CDR3 bases: TGTGCCAGCAGGGGACCGGGACAGGGGAACTATGGCTACACCTTC. V usage is TRBV28 and J usage is TRBJ1-2; 10 bases are a match to TRBD1. Germline CDR1 reads MDHEN; CDR2 reads SYDVKM. CDR3 length: 15 residues. The V and J ends lost 6 bases and 2 bases, in that order; junction bases with no gene match: 6.

The chain links TRBV29-1 to TRBJ2-2; maybe TRBD2 (6 bases). From germline, CDR1 is SQVTM and CDR2 ANQGSEA. The CDR3 totals 11 residues. Trimming pared 4 bases from V and 6 bases from J, leaving 6 bases between. The CDR3 DNA reads TGCAGCGTTGCGGGGGCCGGGGAGCTGTTTTTT. Translated, it gives CSVAGAGELFF.

The chain recombines TRBV9 with TRBJ2-1, with D possibly matching TRBD1 (6 bases). Germline V gives CDR1 SGDLS, CDR2 YYNGEE. V gave up 7 bases and J gave up 1 base, with 15 bases separating them. This CDR3 is built from 15 residues. The CDR3 region has the DNA TGTGCCAGCGGTTTGGGGGCAAGGTCCTACAATGAGCAGTTCTTC. Translating it yields CASGLGARSYNEQFF.

The chain recombines TRBV7-8 with TRBJ2-5; D is unresolved. The J call may be mistaken, given a closer DNA end match to TRBJ2-7. Germline CDR1 SGHVS, CDR2 FQNEAQ. The CDR3 spans 16 residues. In DNA, the CDR3 is TGTGCCAGCAGCCCAAGGTCGAGGCAAGAGCTCTACGAGCAGTACTTC. Translation: CASSPRSRQELYEQYF.

The chain couples TRBV7-2 to TRBJ2-7; no clear D gene. The J call is uncertain, as TRBJ2-5 better fits the DNA end. This CDR3 is 14 amino acids long. Germline CDR1 is SGHTA and CDR2 is FQGNSA. The CDR3 loop reads CASSLASAEETQYF. In DNA form, the CDR3 reads TGTGCCAGCAGCTTAGCTTCCGCGGAAGAGACCCAGTACTTC.

The V and J genes are TRBV4-1 and TRBJ1-2, with D possibly TRBD1 on 6 matching bases. V shed 3 bases and J shed 4 bases, with 18 bases lying between them. The CDR3 sequence is 16 residues long. Germline lookup yields CDR1 MGHRA and CDR2 YSYEKL. CDR3 DNA sequence: TGCGCCAGCAGCCAGCCCGCTAGGGGGTTGGGCTATGGCTACACCTTC. Protein sequence: CASSQPARGLGYGYTF.

The chain uses TRBV5-6 and TRBJ2-5, with TRBD1 identical over 11 bases. The germline V gene encodes CDR1 SGHDT and CDR2 YYEEEE. There are 16 residues in the CDR3. Trimming at V came to 4 bases and at J to 5 bases, leaving 10 bases not matched to a gene. In nucleotides, the CDR3 is TGTGCCAGCAGCAAAGGACAGGGGGCGCCGAGGGAGACCCAGTACTTC. Its protein product is CASSKGQGAPRETQYF.

The rearrangement links TRBV7-3 to TRBJ1-1, with 8 nucleotides matching TRBD1. V dropped 6 bases and J dropped 3; count of bases not matched to a gene: 6. Germline-derived CDR1 and CDR2 are SGHTA and FQGTGA. The CDR3 length is 14 residues. The CDR3 nucleotides read TGTGCCAGCAGTTATACAGGGGGGGACACTGAAGCTTTCTTT. Its protein product is CASSYTGGDTEAFF.

Details on this clone: This same CDR3 is encoded by further DNA sequences in the sample. The CDR3 DNA reads as TGCGCCAGCAGCTTGACTGCCGGGACTGAGAACACTGAAGCTTTCTTT. This encodes CASSLTAGTENTEAFF. The chain combines TRBV5-1 with TRBJ1-1, with D possibly being TRBD1 (5 bases). V lost 1 base, J lost 1 base, and 14 bases lay in between. Per the germline V gene, CDR1 is SGHRS and CDR2 is YFSETQ. This CDR3 is built from 16 residues.

Points on this clone: A much bigger clone sits one base away, suggesting this may be a read error. The chain is built from TRBV29-1 and TRBJ2-3; 8 positions match TRBD2. Per germline, CDR1 SQVTM and CDR2 ANQGSEA. The CDR3 length is 16 residues. CDR3 nucleotide sequence: TGCAGCGTCGAACCCCAACTAGCGGACCCCACAGATACGCGGTATTTT. This sequence encodes CSVEPQLADPTDTRYF.

The chain couples TRBV11-2 to TRBJ2-3; tentative D call: TRBD2 (6 bases). This CDR3 has 15 residues. The V and J ends lost 8 bases and 2 bases respectively, with 17 bases between them. The germline gives CDR1 SGHAT, CDR2 FQNNGV. In DNA form, the CDR3 reads TGTGCCAGCGGCACGGGAGCGGGCCCCACAGATACGCAGTATTTT. This translates into CASGTGAGPTDTQYF.

The CDR3 spells CASSLGRSPLHF. The CDR3 bases are TGTGCCAGCAGTCTGGGGCGTTCACCCCTCCACTTT. This rearrangement joins TRBV5-6 to TRBJ1-6; D may be TRBD1 (5 bases). CDR3 length: 12 residues. The germline CDR1 and CDR2 sequences are SGHDT and YYEEEE. V was pared by 5 bases and J by 9 bases, with 9 bases between.